What follows is one T cell receptor beta chain and its context. The antigen is undetermined. Before sequencing took place, the ViraFEST assay used viral peptide pools to expand antigen-specific CD4+ T cells. The culture ran for around nine days, and then CD4+ T cells were isolated. Either the BNT162b2 or mRNA-1273 vaccine was given to participants in two doses. These data belong to a study of vaccination effects on CD4 cells after COVID-19. Sequencing used immunoSEQ multiplex PCR; TCRdb keeps in-frame clones, though not all of them. Among around 32,000 clones listed, approximately 75% were seen once. Germline V CDR1 and CDR2: LGHDT, YNNKEL (reference sequence). V shed 10 bases, J shed 5 bases, and the junction held 13 bases outside the gene matches. The CDR3 consists of 15 residues.

This clonotype was sampled from a human donor who received a COVID-19 vaccine. The sample was CD4+ T cells from PBMCs cultured with HCoV-229E spike peptides, taken after COVID-19 vaccination. The rearrangement links TRBV3-1 (or the pseudogene TRBV3-2) to TRBJ2-3; 9 bases align to TRBD2. The CDR3: CATSSSSGELDTQYF. CDR3 nucleotide sequence: TGTGCCACCTCTAGCTCTAGCGGGGAACTAGATACGCAGTATTTT.